This is a list of T cell receptor beta chains from one sample in a study of blood T cell repertoires in COVID-19. The assay was immunoSEQ multiplex PCR, and TCRdb's table has in-frame clones only and misses some. The repertoire includes nearly 350,000 clones, about 90% of them detected once, and about 0.93% sits in the top ten. The sequencing sample was made of PBMCs or T cells enriched from blood (not recorded which). The receptors come from a woman aged 25 to 39 who had recovered from COVID-19. Both conserved end residues are trimmed from each CDR3.

v_gene	j_gene	CDR3aa
TRBV5-6	TRBJ2-7	ASSPDGRSYEQY
TRBV7-8	TRBJ2-2	ASSLRTGGGTGELF
TRBV5-1	TRBJ1-3	ASSFGDSGNTIY
TRBV30	TRBJ1-3	AWLHSSGNTIY
TRBV7-9	TRBJ2-7	ASSLQEEQY
TRBV6-1	TRBJ2-5	ASSGLPGTSGYQETQY
TRBV10-3	TRBJ1-2	AISGPGTEGGYT
TRBV7-2	TRBJ2-3	ASSLASGGDRADTQY
TRBV19	TRBJ1-6	ATRDSYNSPLH
TRBV19	TRBJ1-4	ASTSRAGRGEKLF
TRBV10-3	TRBJ2-7	AISASGLAGNEQY
TRBV6-4	TRBJ1-1	ASSPTRGLNTEAF
TRBV15	TRBJ2-2	ATSRDRRAGELF
TRBV12-3/TRBV12-4	TRBJ2-2	ASSNRVPGELF
TRBV4-2	TRBJ2-5	ASSQDRTDKRTQY
TRBV2	TRBJ2-1	ARGVLNEQF
TRBV15	TRBJ1-2	ATSRLGEGRDYGYT
TRBV6-5	TRBJ1-5	ASSLPAEGNQPQH
TRBV28	TRBJ2-5	ASRDVAGPRETQY
TRBV5-6	TRBJ1-1	ASSFGTGGTEAF
TRBV7-8	TRBJ2-7	ASSPAVPSGGNRYEQY
TRBV6-5	TRBJ1-2	ASSYGQPALGYGYT
TRBV4-1	TRBJ1-1	ASSTPGRWMNTEAF
TRBV6-2/TRBV6-3	TRBJ2-5	ASSRGQGRETQY
TRBV27	TRBJ1-6	ASSLTGIDNSPLH
TRBV4-1	TRBJ1-4	ASSPLEGGGKLF
TRBV6-1	TRBJ1-2	ASSDPMFTGARDYGYT
TRBV19	TRBJ1-3	ASSASGAARATIY
TRBV28	TRBJ1-5	ASTPRRGLSNQPQH
TRBV3-1/TRBV3-2	TRBJ2-5	ASSLGLAGGEETQY
TRBV15	TRBJ2-2	ATGGFGNTGELF
TRBV5-1	TRBJ2-3	ASSFPPTDTQY